These 14 T cell receptor beta chains came from one sample sequenced in a study of T cell responses to AZD1222 COVID-19 vaccine. The table came from immunoSEQ multiplex PCR; TCRdb's copy has only in-frame clones and leaves some out. There are 130,000 or so clones in the sample; just over 90% occur only once, and around 0.99% lies in the top ten. The material sequenced was peripheral blood, taken 28 days after the second AZD1222 dose. These receptors were collected from an adult who received the AZD1222 COVID-19 vaccine.

The sample holds a few counts of this clone. The chain uses TRBV7-9 and TRBJ1-3; 9 positions agree with TRBD1. V was pared by 3 bases and J by 8 bases, with 5 bases of the junction left unmatched. CDR1 SEHNR and CDR2 FQNEAQ come from the germline V gene (reference sequence). This CDR3 spans 14 amino acids. For the CDR3, the DNA is TGTGCCAGCAGCTTTGGACAGGGGTGGGACACCATATATTTT. Residues: CASSFGQGWDTIYF.

The chain is built from TRBV11-2 and TRBJ2-7; TRBD2 agrees at 10 bases. V dropped 1 base and J dropped 2; count of bases not matched to a gene: 11. Germline-derived CDR1 and CDR2 are SGHAT and FQNNGV. The CDR3 loop spans 18 amino acids. CDR3 coding DNA: TGTGCCAGCAGCTTAGTTCTAGCGGGAGCAGGCTTCCCCTACGAGCAGTACTTC. This translates into CASSLVLAGAGFPYEQYF.

The V call is TRBV7-9, the J call TRBJ1-5; D is undetermined. The CDR3 covers 13 residues. Trimming left V 0 bases short and J 4 bases short, with 4 bases between. Germline V gene sequence: CDR1 SEHNR, CDR2 FQNEAQ (reference sequence). The CDR3 here is CASSLAINQPQHF. DNA for the CDR3: TGTGCCAGCAGCTTAGCGATAAATCAGCCCCAGCATTTT.

The chain is built from TRBV9 and TRBJ1-2, with D possibly being TRBD1 (6 bases). With 0 bases removed from V and 4 bases from J, the gap between germline ends came to 19 bases. Germline CDR1 SGDLS, CDR2 YYNGEE. The CDR3 has 17 residues. The CDR3 DNA reads as TGTGCCAGCAGCGTAGTGGGGCAGGGGAGTATTGGCTATGGCTACACCTTC. Translation gives CASSVVGQGSIGYGYTF.

This chain uses TRBV2 with TRBJ1-6, with 9 positions matching TRBD1. In germline, CDR1 is SNHLY, CDR2 FYNNEI. This CDR3 contains 13 residues. The ends lost 6 bases at V and 10 bases at J; junction bases unmatched: 4. The chain's CDR3 is CASRGQGSSPLHF. Here the CDR3 DNA reads TGTGCCAGCAGGGGACAGGGTTCGTCACCCCTCCACTTT.

The chain links TRBV6-1 to TRBJ1-2; D not resolved. V gave up 3 bases and J gave up 7 bases, with 12 bases separating them. CDR1 and CDR2 (germline): MNHNS, SASEGT. CDR3 size: 13 residues. As DNA, the CDR3 is TGTGCCAGCAGTGACCAACAAGTTCTTGGCTACACCTTC. It yields the protein CASSDQQVLGYTF.

The J gene is TRBJ2-1, the V gene TRBV13; D remains unclear. V was clipped by 0 bases and J by 10 bases, with 13 bases between them. CDR3 length equals 14 residues. Germline V gene sequence: CDR1 PRHDT, CDR2 FYEKMQ (reference sequence). DNA of the CDR3: TGTGCCAGCAGCTTAGGGGTCTCTCTAGGGGAGCAGTTCTTC. Amino acid sequence: CASSLGVSLGEQFF.

The V call is TRBV20-1, the J call TRBJ2-3, with 7 bases fitting TRBD2. After removal of 3 bases from V and 4 bases from J, the junction contained 10 bases not matched to a gene. Germline values: CDR1 DFQATT, CDR2 SNEGSKA (reference sequence). The CDR3 has 15 amino acids. The CDR3 nucleotides are TGCAGTGCTAGTGGGGGGAGGGGCCTGTCAGATACGCAGTATTTT. This encodes CSASGGRGLSDTQYF.

CDR3: CASSPPGKGPHGYTF. The CDR3 DNA reads TGCGCCAGCAGCCCCCCAGGCAAAGGCCCTCATGGCTACACCTTC. V usage is TRBV4-1 and J usage is TRBJ1-2; no firm D call. CDR1 is MGHRA and CDR2 is YSYEKL in the germline V gene. V lost 4 bases and J lost 6, with 18 bases in between. This CDR3 comprises 15 residues.

The chain uses TRBV19 and TRBJ1-2; TRBD1 agrees at 7 bases. Trimming at V came to 5 bases and at J to 8 bases, leaving 11 bases not matched to a gene. Germline assignment: CDR1 LNHDA and CDR2 SQIVND (reference sequence). The CDR3 runs 14 residues. CDR3 sequence reads: CASSPGTEGVGYTF. The CDR3 DNA reads TGTGCCAGTAGTCCCGGGACAGAAGGAGTAGGCTACACCTTC. Using reference TRBV19 and TRBJ1-2 for the parts outside the CDR3, the full variable domain is DGGITQSPKYLFRKEGQNVTLSCEQNLNHDAMYWYRQDPGQGLRLIYYSQIVNDFQKGDIAEGYSVSREKKESFPLTVTSAQKNPTAFYLCASSPGTEGVGYTFGSGTRLTVV.

The CDR3 loop is CAWSRRWETQYF. DNA for the CDR3: TGTGCCTGGAGTCGGAGGTGGGAGACCCAGTACTTC. The V gene is TRBV30, the J gene TRBJ2-5; D is perhaps TRBD2 (5 bases). This CDR3 has 12 residues. V was shortened by 2 bases and J by 5 bases, with 9 bases between the two germline ends. Germline V CDR1 and CDR2: GTSNPN, SVGIG (reference sequence).

The V gene is TRBV23-1, the J gene TRBJ1-4, with a possible D match to TRBD1 (5 bases). TRBV23-1 is an ORF; its function is uncertain. The CDR3 runs to 16 residues. Trimming removed 4 bases at V and 4 bases at J, with 16 bases between. The CDR3: CASSPWAPGGNEKLFF. CDR3 nucleotide sequence: TGCGCCAGCAGTCCCTGGGCGCCGGGGGGTAATGAAAAACTGTTTTTT.

This chain joins TRBV7-8 and TRBJ1-2; a weak D match, TRBD1 (5 bases). Germline CDR1 and CDR2: SGHVS and FQNEAQ. The CDR3 is 16 residues long. Trimming shortened V by 5 bases and J by 4 bases, and 20 bases separated the two germline ends. The chain's CDR3 is CASSLGGAGRTYGYTF. The CDR3 DNA follows: TGTGCCAGCAGCCTGGGAGGGGCAGGGCGTACCTATGGCTACACCTTC.

The V call is TRBV4-1, the J call TRBJ2-7; D not certain. V was pared by 0 bases and J by 0 bases, with 9 bases between. The germline CDR1 and CDR2 sequences are MGHRA and YSYEKL. The CDR3 sequence is 15 residues long. CDR3 protein: CASSQDSPASYEQYF. In nucleotides, the CDR3 is TGCGCCAGCAGCCAAGATTCCCCGGCCTCCTACGAGCAGTACTTC.